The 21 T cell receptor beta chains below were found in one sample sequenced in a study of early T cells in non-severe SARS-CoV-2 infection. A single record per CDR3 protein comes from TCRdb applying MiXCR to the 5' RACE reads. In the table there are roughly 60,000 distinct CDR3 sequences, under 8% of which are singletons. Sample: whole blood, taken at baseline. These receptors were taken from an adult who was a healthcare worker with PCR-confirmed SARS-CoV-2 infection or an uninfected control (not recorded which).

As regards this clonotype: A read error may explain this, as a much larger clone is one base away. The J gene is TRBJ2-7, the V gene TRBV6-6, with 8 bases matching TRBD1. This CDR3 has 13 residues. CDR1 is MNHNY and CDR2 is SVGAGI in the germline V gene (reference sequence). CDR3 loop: CASSQDRVYGQYF. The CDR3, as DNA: TGTGCCAGCAGCCAGGACAGGGTCTACGGGCAGTACTTC.

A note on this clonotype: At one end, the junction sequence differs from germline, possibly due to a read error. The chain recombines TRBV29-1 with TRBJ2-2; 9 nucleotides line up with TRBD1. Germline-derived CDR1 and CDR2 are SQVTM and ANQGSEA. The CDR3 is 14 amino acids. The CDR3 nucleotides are TGCAGCGCCAGGACAGGGGTTGAGGCCGGGGAGCCGTTTTTT. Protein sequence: CSARTGVEAGEPFF.

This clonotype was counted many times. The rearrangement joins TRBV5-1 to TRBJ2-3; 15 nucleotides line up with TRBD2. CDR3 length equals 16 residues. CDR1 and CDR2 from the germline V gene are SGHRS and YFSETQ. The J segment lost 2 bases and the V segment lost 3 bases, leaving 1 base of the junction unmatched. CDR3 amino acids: CASSWTSGGVTDTQYF. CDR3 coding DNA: TGCGCCAGCAGCTGGACTAGCGGGGGGGTCACAGATACGCAGTATTTT.

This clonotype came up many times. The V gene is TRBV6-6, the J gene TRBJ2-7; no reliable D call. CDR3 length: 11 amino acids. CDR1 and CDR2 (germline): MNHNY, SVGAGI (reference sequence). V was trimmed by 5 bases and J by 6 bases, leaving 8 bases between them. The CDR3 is CASSRVGEQYF. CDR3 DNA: TGTGCCAGCAGTCGGGTCGGCGAGCAGTACTTC.

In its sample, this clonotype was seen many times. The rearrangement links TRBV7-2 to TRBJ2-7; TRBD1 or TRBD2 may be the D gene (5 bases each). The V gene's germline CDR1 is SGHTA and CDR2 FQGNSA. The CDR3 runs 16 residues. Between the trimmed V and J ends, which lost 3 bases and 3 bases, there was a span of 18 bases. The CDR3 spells CASSFLAGTEDYEQYF. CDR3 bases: TGTGCCAGCAGCTTCCTTGCCGGGACGGAGGACTACGAGCAGTACTTC.

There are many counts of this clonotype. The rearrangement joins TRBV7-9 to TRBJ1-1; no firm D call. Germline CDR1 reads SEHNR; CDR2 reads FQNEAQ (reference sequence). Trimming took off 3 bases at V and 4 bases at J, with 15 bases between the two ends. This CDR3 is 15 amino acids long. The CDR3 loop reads CASSLGVAMGTEAFF. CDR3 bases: TGTGCCAGCAGCTTGGGAGTGGCGATGGGCACTGAAGCTTTCTTT. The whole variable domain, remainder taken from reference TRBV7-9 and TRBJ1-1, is DTGVSQNPRHKITKRGQNVTFRCDPISEHNRLYWYRQTLGQGPEFLTYFQNEAQLEKSRLLSDRFSAERPKGSFSTLEIQRTEQGDSAMYLCASSLGVAMGTEAFFGQGTRLTVV.

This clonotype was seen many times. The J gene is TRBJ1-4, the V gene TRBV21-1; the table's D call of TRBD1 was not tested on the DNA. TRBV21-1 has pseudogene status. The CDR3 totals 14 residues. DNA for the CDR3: TGTGCCAGCAGCAACGAGGGGACGGGGGGTGAACTGTTTTTT. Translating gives CASSNEGTGGELFF.

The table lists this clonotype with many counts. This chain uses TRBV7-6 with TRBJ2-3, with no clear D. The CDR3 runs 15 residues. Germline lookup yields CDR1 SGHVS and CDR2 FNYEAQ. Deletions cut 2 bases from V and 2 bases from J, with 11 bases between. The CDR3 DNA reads TGTGCCAGCAGCTTAAAAGTAAACCCCACAGATACGCAGTATTTT. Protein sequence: CASSLKVNPTDTQYF.

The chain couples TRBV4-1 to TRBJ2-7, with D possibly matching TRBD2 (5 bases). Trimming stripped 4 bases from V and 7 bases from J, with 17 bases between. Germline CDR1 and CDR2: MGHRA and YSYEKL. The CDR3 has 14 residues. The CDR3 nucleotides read TGCGCCAGCAGCCCCGGGGAGTTGGATTGGGAGCAGTACTTC. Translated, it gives CASSPGELDWEQYF.

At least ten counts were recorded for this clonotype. CDR3 sequence (DNA): TGTGCCAGTAGCGAACTGGCCTACTCCTACGAGCAGTACTTC. It yields the protein CASSELAYSYEQYF. The chain has TRBV19 and TRBJ2-7; no definite D call. Germline CDR1 is LNHDA and CDR2 is SQIVND (reference sequence). Trimming cost V 6 bases and J 0 bases, with 12 bases left between them. This CDR3 has 14 amino acids.

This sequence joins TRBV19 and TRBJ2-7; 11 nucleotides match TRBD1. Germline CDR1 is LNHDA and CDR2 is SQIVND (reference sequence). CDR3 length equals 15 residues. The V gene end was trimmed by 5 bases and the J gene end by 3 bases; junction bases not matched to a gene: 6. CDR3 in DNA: TGTGCCAGTAGTGCAACCGGGACAGGGGGCTACGAGCAGTACTTC. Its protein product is CASSATGTGGYEQYF.

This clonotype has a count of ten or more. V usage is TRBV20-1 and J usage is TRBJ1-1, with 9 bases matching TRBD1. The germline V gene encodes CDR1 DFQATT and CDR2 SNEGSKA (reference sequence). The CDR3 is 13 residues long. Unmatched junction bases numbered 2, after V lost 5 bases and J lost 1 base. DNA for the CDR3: TGCAGTGCTTTGGACAGGGGGAACACTGAAGCTTTCTTT. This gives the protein CSALDRGNTEAFF.

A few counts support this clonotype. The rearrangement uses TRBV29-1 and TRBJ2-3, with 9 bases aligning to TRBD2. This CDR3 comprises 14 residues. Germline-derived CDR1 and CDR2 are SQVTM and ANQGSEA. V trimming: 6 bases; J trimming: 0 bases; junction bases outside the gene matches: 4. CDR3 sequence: CSVAGLASTDTQYF. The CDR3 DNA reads TGCAGCGTCGCGGGACTAGCAAGCACAGATACGCAGTATTTT.

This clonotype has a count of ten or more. The CDR3 here is CASSQEGQSHGYTF. For the CDR3, the DNA is TGTGCCAGCAGCCAAGAGGGGCAGTCGCATGGCTACACCTTC. This chain links TRBV3-1 with TRBJ1-2, with D possibly being TRBD1 (5 bases). This CDR3 is built from 14 residues. Trimming removed 0 bases at V and 6 bases at J, with 11 bases between. The germline gives CDR1 LGHDT, CDR2 YNNKEL (reference sequence). Using reference TRBV3-1 and TRBJ1-2 for the parts outside the CDR3, the full variable domain is DTAVSQTPKYLVTQMGNDKSIKCEQNLGHDTMYWYKQDSKKFLKIMFSYNNKELIINETVPNRFSPKSPDKAHLNLHINSLELGDSAVYFCASSQEGQSHGYTFGSGTRLTVV.

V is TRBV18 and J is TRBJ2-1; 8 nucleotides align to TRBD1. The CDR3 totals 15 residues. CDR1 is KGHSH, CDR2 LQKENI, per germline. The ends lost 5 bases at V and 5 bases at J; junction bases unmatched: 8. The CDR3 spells CASSSYTGGNNEQFF. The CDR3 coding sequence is TGTGCCAGCTCATCGTATACAGGGGGGAACAATGAGCAGTTCTTC.

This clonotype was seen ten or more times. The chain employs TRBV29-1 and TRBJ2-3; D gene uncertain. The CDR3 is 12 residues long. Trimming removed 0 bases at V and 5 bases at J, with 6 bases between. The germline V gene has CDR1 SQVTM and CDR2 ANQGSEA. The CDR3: CSVEDQVDTQYF. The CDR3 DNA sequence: TGCAGCGTTGAAGATCAGGTAGATACGCAGTATTTT.

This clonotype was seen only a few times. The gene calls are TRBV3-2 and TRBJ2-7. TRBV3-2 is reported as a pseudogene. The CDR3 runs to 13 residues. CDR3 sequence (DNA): TGTGCCAGCAGCCAAGCCGCCTTCTACGAGCAGTACTTC. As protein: CASSQAAFYEQYF.

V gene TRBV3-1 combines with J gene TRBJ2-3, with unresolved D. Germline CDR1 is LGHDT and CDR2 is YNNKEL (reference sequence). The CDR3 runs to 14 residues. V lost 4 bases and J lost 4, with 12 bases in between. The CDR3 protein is CASSLQVGPDTQYF. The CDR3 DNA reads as TGTGCCAGCAGCCTTCAAGTGGGCCCAGATACGCAGTATTTT.

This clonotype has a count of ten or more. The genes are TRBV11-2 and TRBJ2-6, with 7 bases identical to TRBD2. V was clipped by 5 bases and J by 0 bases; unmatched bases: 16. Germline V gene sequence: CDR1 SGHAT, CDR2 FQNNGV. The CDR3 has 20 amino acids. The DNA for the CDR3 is TGTGCCAGCAGCCCTTCGGGTCTAGCGGACGTCCTCTCTGGGGCCAACGTCCTGACTTTC. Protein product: CASSPSGLADVLSGANVLTF.

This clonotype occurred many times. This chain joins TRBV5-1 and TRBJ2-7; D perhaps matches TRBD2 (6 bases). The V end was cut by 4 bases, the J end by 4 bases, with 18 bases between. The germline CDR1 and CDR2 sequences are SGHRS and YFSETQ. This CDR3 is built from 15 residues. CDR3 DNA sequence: TGCGCCAGCAGCCTTCGGGGGTTGCCTCCTTACGAGCAGTACTTC. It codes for CASSLRGLPPYEQYF.

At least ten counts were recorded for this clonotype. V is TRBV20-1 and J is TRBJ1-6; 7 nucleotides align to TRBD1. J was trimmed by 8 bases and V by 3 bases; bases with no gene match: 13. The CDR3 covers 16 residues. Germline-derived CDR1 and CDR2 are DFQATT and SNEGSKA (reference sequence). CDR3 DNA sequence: TGCAGTGCTAGGGAACCTACCGGGACAGACCATTCACCCCTCCACTTT. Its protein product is CSAREPTGTDHSPLHF.